This record covers a single TCR beta chain. The target antigen is unknown. The sample is drawn from a study of human T cells and chemical hapten exposure. The CDR3 consists of 14 residues. The germline gives CDR1 ENHRY, CDR2 SYGVKD. Trimming removed 2 bases at V and 7 bases at J, with 9 bases between. A single record per CDR3 protein comes from TCRdb applying MiXCR to the RACE reads. The sample includes some 84,000 distinct CDR3 sequences, 8.5% to 12% seen only once; the top ten take about 5%. Time point reported: patch test 2, 6 weeks after DPC sensitization. Specified treatment: therapeutic diphenylcyclopropenone sensitization with weekly scalp DPC. Study-level results: The study found that DPC sensitization did not change TCRs above 1 in 1000 frequency.

The material was whole blood, obtained in connection with sensitization to the hapten diphenylcyclopropenone (DPC). The J gene is TRBJ1-6, the V gene TRBV10-3; no reliable D call. The TCR originated in a woman aged 50 to 60 with alopecia areata. Some clones in this sample may be carry-over from other donors' samples. The CDR3 protein is CAISERQPNSPLHF. The CDR3 region has the DNA TGTGCCATCAGTGAGCGGCAGCCGAATTCACCCCTCCACTTT.